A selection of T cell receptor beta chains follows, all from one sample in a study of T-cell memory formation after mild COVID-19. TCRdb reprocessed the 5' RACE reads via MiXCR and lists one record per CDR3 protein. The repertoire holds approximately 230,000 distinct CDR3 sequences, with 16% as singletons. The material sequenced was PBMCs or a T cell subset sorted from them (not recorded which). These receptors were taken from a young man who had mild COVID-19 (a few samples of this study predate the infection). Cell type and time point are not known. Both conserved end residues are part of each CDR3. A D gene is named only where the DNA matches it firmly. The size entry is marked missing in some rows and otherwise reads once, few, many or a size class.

CDR3: CASSPRTLKAFF
DNA: TGTGCCAGCAGCCCGCGGACCCTCAAAGCTTTCTTT
J: TRBJ1-1
D: .
size: few
V: TRBV5-5

CDR3: CASSLASLNTEAFF
DNA: TGTGCCAGCAGCTTAGCGAGCCTTAACACTGAAGCTTTCTTT
J: TRBJ1-1
D: .
size: .
V: TRBV7-2

CDR3: CASSYGRLTDSWTGELFF
DNA: TGTGCCAGCAGTTACGGGAGGCTGACCGATAGTTGGACCGGGGAGCTGTTTTTT
J: TRBJ2-2
D: .
size: .
V: TRBV6-2/TRBV6-3

CDR3: CSASTQTGAYGYTF
DNA: TGCAGTGCTTCCACCCAAACAGGGGCCTATGGCTACACCTTC
J: TRBJ1-2
D: TRBD1
size: few
V: TRBV20-1

CDR3: CASSQIRDTHTDTQYF
DNA: TGCGCCAGCAGCCAAATCCGGGACACTCACACAGATACGCAGTATTTT
J: TRBJ2-3
D: .
size: many
V: TRBV23-1

CDR3: CASSPPGSGETQYF
DNA: TGTGCCAGCTCACCCCCGGGAAGCGGGGAGACCCAGTACTTC
J: TRBJ2-5
D: .
size: .
V: TRBV18

CDR3: CASTTTVPNYGYTF
DNA: TGTGCCAGCACCACGACAGTCCCTAACTATGGCTACACCTTC
J: TRBJ1-2
D: .
size: few
V: TRBV6-5

CDR3: CASSTALGNTEAFF
DNA: TGTGCCAGCAGCACCGCGTTGGGGAACACTGAAGCTTTCTTT
J: TRBJ1-1
D: .
size: few
V: TRBV3-1

CDR3: CASSYVTGVSAGANVLTF
DNA: TGCGCCAGCAGCTACGTTACAGGGGTCTCGGCCGGGGCCAACGTCCTGACTTTC
J: TRBJ2-6
D: TRBD1
size: .
V: TRBV5-1

CDR3: CASSQDAGDTEAFF
DNA: TGCGCCAGCAGCCAAGATGCGGGGGACACTGAAGCTTTCTTT
J: TRBJ1-1
D: .
size: .
V: TRBV4-3

CDR3: CATSDSGLAGPNNEQFF
DNA: TGTGCCACCAGTGATTCTGGACTAGCGGGGCCCAACAATGAGCAGTTCTTC
J: TRBJ2-1
D: TRBD2
size: .
V: TRBV24-1

CDR3: CASSLTLAGSGDTQYF
DNA: TGTGCCAGCAGCTTAACTCTAGCGGGGTCAGGGGATACGCAGTATTTT
J: TRBJ2-3
D: TRBD2
size: few
V: TRBV7-3

CDR3: CASSQDFRVGGYTF
DNA: TGCGCCAGCAGCCAAGATTTCAGGGTCGGGGGCTACACCTTC
J: TRBJ1-2
D: .
size: once
V: TRBV4-3

CDR3: CASSQDGTGYGYTF
DNA: TGCGCCAGCAGCCAAGATGGGACCGGCTATGGCTACACCTTC
J: TRBJ1-2
D: .
size: few
V: TRBV4-3

CDR3: CASSQDGVLKGNSPLHF
DNA: TGCGCCAGCAGCCAAGATGGTGTCTTAAAGGGTAATTCACCCCTCCACTTT
J: TRBJ1-6
D: .
size: few
V: TRBV4-1

CDR3: CASSLAGEDMNTEAFF
DNA: TGCGCCAGCAGCTTGGCAGGAGAGGATATGAACACTGAAGCTTTCTTT
J: TRBJ1-1
D: .
size: .
V: TRBV5-1

CDR3: CASSPPSADTQYF
DNA: TGTGCCAGCAGCCCACCCTCGGCTGATACGCAGTATTTT
J: TRBJ2-3
D: .
size: few
V: TRBV18

CDR3: CASSPLSGAGEQYF
DNA: TGTGCCAGCAGTCCACTCTCAGGGGCAGGTGAGCAGTACTTC
J: TRBJ2-7
D: .
size: few
V: TRBV12-3/TRBV12-4

CDR3: CASSSKGARGYTF
DNA: TGTGCCAGCTCGTCGAAGGGGGCTCGAGGCTACACCTTC
J: TRBJ1-2
D: TRBD1
size: few
V: TRBV18

CDR3: CASSVTGGTYNEQFF
DNA: TGTGCCAGCAGCGTAACAGGGGGAACCTACAATGAGCAGTTCTTC
J: TRBJ2-1
D: TRBD1
size: .
V: TRBV7-2

CDR3: CASETRPGNTIYF
DNA: TGTGCCAGTGAGACCCGGCCTGGAAACACCATATATTTT
J: TRBJ1-3
D: .
size: .
V: TRBV12-3/TRBV12-4

CDR3: CASSDSLNTEAFF
DNA: TGTGCCAGCTCCGACAGCTTGAACACTGAAGCTTTCTTT
J: TRBJ1-1
D: .
size: few
V: TRBV18

CDR3: CASSLAGYEQFF
DNA: TGTGCCAGCAGCTTGGCGGGTTATGAGCAGTTCTTC
J: TRBJ2-1
D: .
size: many
V: TRBV5-5

CDR3: CASSYRGSRNQPQHF
DNA: TGTGCCAGCAGTTACAGGGGATCCCGCAATCAGCCCCAGCATTTT
J: TRBJ1-5
D: .
size: few
V: TRBV6-5

CDR3: CASSGGSQNYGYTF
DNA: TGCGCCAGCAGCGGGGGATCTCAAAACTATGGCTACACCTTC
J: TRBJ1-2
D: .
size: .
V: TRBV5-1

CDR3: CASSLANSPGLYTQYF
DNA: TGTGCCAGCAGCTTAGCCAATTCTCCGGGACTGTATACGCAGTATTTT
J: TRBJ2-3
D: .
size: .
V: TRBV7-9

CDR3: CASSVRGRETQYF
DNA: TGTGCCAGCAGCGTGAGGGGCAGGGAGACCCAGTACTTC
J: TRBJ2-5
D: .
size: few
V: TRBV7-2

CDR3: CASSFSGGAGDTQYF
DNA: TGTGCCAGCAGCTTTAGCGGGGGGGCGGGAGATACGCAGTATTTT
J: TRBJ2-3
D: TRBD2
size: few
V: TRBV7-2

CDR3: CAISEGQERSPLHF
DNA: TGTGCCATCAGTGAGGGACAGGAACGTTCACCCCTCCACTTT
J: TRBJ1-6
D: TRBD1
size: .
V: TRBV10-3

CDR3: CASSLEGPMNTEAFF
DNA: TGCGCCAGCAGCTTGGAAGGACCCATGAACACTGAAGCTTTCTTT
J: TRBJ1-1
D: .
size: few
V: TRBV5-1

CDR3: CASGSPRGRGTEAFF
DNA: TGTGCTAGTGGTTCTCCAAGAGGCAGGGGCACTGAAGCTTTCTTT
J: TRBJ1-1
D: .
size: few
V: TRBV12-5

CDR3: CAISDSHGGSGGKDTQYF
DNA: TGTGCCATCAGTGACTCCCACGGCGGTAGCGGGGGAAAAGATACGCAGTATTTT
J: TRBJ2-3
D: TRBD2
size: few
V: TRBV10-3

CDR3: CASSLALRRNNEKLFF
DNA: TGTGCCAGCAGCTTAGCGCTTCGACGGAATAATGAAAAACTGTTTTTT
J: TRBJ1-4
D: .
size: many
V: TRBV7-2

CDR3: CASSSAGTFNYGYTF
DNA: TGTGCCAGCAGTTCCGCCGGGACCTTTAACTATGGCTACACCTTC
J: TRBJ1-2
D: .
size: few
V: TRBV6-5

CDR3: CASSVQGGTDTQYF
DNA: TGTGCCAGCAGCGTGCAGGGGGGCACAGATACGCAGTATTTT
J: TRBJ2-3
D: TRBD1
size: .
V: TRBV7-9

CDR3: CASSLRVGRDEQFF
DNA: TGTGCCAGCTCACTGCGGGTCGGGAGGGATGAGCAGTTCTTC
J: TRBJ2-1
D: TRBD2
size: .
V: TRBV18

CDR3: CASSLDSFTIYF
DNA: TGTGCCAGCAGCTTAGACAGTTTCACCATATATTTT
J: TRBJ1-3
D: .
size: .
V: TRBV7-9

CDR3: CASSLDRGRSNEKLFF
DNA: TGCGCCAGCAGCTTGGACAGGGGGCGGTCTAATGAAAAACTGTTTTTT
J: TRBJ1-4
D: TRBD1
size: few
V: TRBV5-1

CDR3: CASRRLAKNIQYF
DNA: TGTGCCAGCCGAAGACTAGCCAAAAACATTCAGTACTTC
J: TRBJ2-4
D: .
size: few
V: TRBV6-2/TRBV6-3

CDR3: CASSPSTGTDTQYF
DNA: TGTGCCAGCAGCCCCTCGACAGGCACAGATACGCAGTATTTT
J: TRBJ2-3
D: .
size: .
V: TRBV7-2

CDR3: CASSSSLAGSYNEQFF
DNA: TGTGCCAGTAGCAGCTCACTAGCGGGCTCCTACAATGAGCAGTTCTTC
J: TRBJ2-1
D: TRBD2
size: few
V: TRBV19

CDR3: CSARTSDVPGTQYF
DNA: TGCAGTGCCCGGACTAGCGATGTACCAGGGACCCAGTACTTC
J: TRBJ2-5
D: TRBD2
size: .
V: TRBV20-1

CDR3: CASSVVSGGTWETQYF
DNA: TGTGCCAGCAGTGTCGTTAGCGGGGGGACATGGGAGACCCAGTACTTC
J: TRBJ2-5
D: TRBD2
size: few
V: TRBV28

CDR3: CASSASGLSDTQYF
DNA: TGTGCCAGCAGTGCTAGCGGTTTATCAGATACGCAGTATTTT
J: TRBJ2-3
D: TRBD2
size: .
V: TRBV6-4

CDR3: CAISEPIKGTQYF
DNA: TGTGCCATCAGTGAGCCTATAAAGGGTACGCAGTATTTT
J: TRBJ2-3
D: .
size: few
V: TRBV10-3

CDR3: CASSSGTVNTEAFF
DNA: TGTGCCAGCAGCTCCGGGACGGTGAACACTGAAGCTTTCTTT
J: TRBJ1-1
D: .
size: few
V: TRBV7-9

CDR3: CASSLVTSYGYTF
DNA: TGCGCCAGCAGCTTGGTGACAAGTTATGGCTACACCTTC
J: TRBJ1-2
D: .
size: .
V: TRBV5-1

CDR3: CASSPRRGRGAGGYTF
DNA: TGTGCCAGCAGCCCCAGGCGTGGCAGGGGAGCTGGTGGCTACACCTTC
J: TRBJ1-2
D: .
size: .
V: TRBV7-3

CDR3: CASSFAGGGPRTDTQYF
DNA: TGCGCCAGCAGCTTCGCAGGAGGCGGGCCTCGCACAGATACGCAGTATTTT
J: TRBJ2-3
D: .
size: few
V: TRBV5-1

CDR3: CASSTTTGTTEAFF
DNA: TGTGCCAGCAGCACGACGACCGGTACAACTGAAGCTTTCTTT
J: TRBJ1-1
D: .
size: few
V: TRBV11-2

CDR3: CASSLGGGHTDTQYF
DNA: TGTGCCAGCAGCTTAGGGGGGGGTCACACAGATACGCAGTATTTT
J: TRBJ2-3
D: TRBD2
size: .
V: TRBV7-7

CDR3: CASSLGLNTDTQYF
DNA: TGTGCCAGCAGCTTAGGGCTAAACACAGATACGCAGTATTTT
J: TRBJ2-3
D: .
size: many
V: TRBV7-9

CDR3: CATSREIGQMNTGELFF
DNA: TGTGCCACCAGCAGAGAAATTGGACAGATGAACACCGGGGAGCTGTTTTTT
J: TRBJ2-2
D: .
size: .
V: TRBV15

CDR3: CASSPTTGSGNTIYF
DNA: TGTGCCAGCAGCCCAACGACAGGGTCTGGAAACACCATATATTTT
J: TRBJ1-3
D: TRBD1
size: few
V: TRBV4-2

CDR3: CASSSATASYSYEQYF
DNA: TGTGCCAGCAGCTCTGCGACAGCATCGTACTCCTACGAGCAGTACTTC
J: TRBJ2-7
D: .
size: few
V: TRBV5-5